Listed below are T cell receptor beta chains from one sample, sequenced in a study of graft-versus-host responses after intestinal transplantation. Using immunoSEQ multiplex PCR, the repertoire was profiled, and TCRdb retains in-frame clones only, with some absent. The data contain around 18,000 clones, 95% of them seen just once; the ten biggest clones take up more than 0.6%. This specimen was PBMCs, taken 23 days after intestinal transplant. The receptors come from a human patient who received an intestinal transplant, so some T cells may come from the graft donor. CDR3s include the opening cysteine and the closing phenylalanine or tryptophan. D genes are given only for firm matches. Rows give clone size only sometimes, using once, few, many, or a class for an expanded clone.

clone_size,j_call,v_call,d_call,cdr3_length,cdr3_nt,cdr3_aa
-,TRBJ2-1,TRBV7-8,-,13,TGTGCCAGCAGCCCCGAACAGGGCTATGAGCAGTTCTTC,CASSPEQGYEQFF
-,TRBJ2-1,TRBV27,-,15,TGTGCCAGCAGTTTTAGGGAGGCAGGGTGGCATGAGCAGTTCTTC,CASSFREAGWHEQFF
-,TRBJ2-7,TRBV5-6,-,14,TGTGCCAGCAGCGCCCCGACAGTTACCTACGAGCAGTACTTC,CASSAPTVTYEQYF
-,TRBJ2-7,TRBV6-1,TRBD2,14,TGTGCCAGCAGCTCACTAGCGGGAGCCTACGAGCAGTACTTC,CASSSLAGAYEQYF
-,TRBJ2-7,TRBV30,-,12,TGTGCCTGGAGTGTAGGGAGCTACGAGCAGTACTTC,CAWSVGSYEQYF
-,TRBJ2-5,TRBV7-9,-,14,TGTGCCAGCAGCTCCCCCACTAGGGGGGAGACCCAGTACTTC,CASSSPTRGETQYF
-,TRBJ1-6,TRBV6-1,-,16,TGTGCCAGCAGTGAAGCGGTGGCCCTATTTAATTCACCCCTCCACTTT,CASSEAVALFNSPLHF
once,TRBJ1-1,TRBV27,TRBD1,16,TGTGCCAGCAGTCCGTCGACAGGGTTGCGTGACACTGAAGCTTTCTTT,CASSPSTGLRDTEAFF
-,TRBJ1-1,TRBV5-1,-,14,TGCGCCAGCAGCTTGGACGGCTTGAACACTGAAGCTTTCTTT,CASSLDGLNTEAFF
-,TRBJ2-7,TRBV19,-,10,TGTGCCAGGGGGAGACAGGCTCAGTACTTC,CARGRQAQYF